Shown below are 2 T cell receptor beta chains from a single sample sequenced in a study of T cells in Graves' hyperthyroidism and ophthalmopathy. The CDR3 regions of TCR beta were amplified from RNA transcripts. A set of HTBI primers served as the primers for a first-round RT-PCR of the TCR CDR3. TCRdb reprocessed the multiplex PCR reads via MiXCR and lists one record per CDR3 protein. The sample holds about half a million distinct CDR3 sequences, about 24% seen once. The sample taken for sequencing was blood. The receptors originated from a woman between 25 and 40 years old with Graves' ophthalmopathy.

The rearrangement links TRBV12-3 or TRBV12-4 to TRBJ2-7; unclear D gene. This CDR3 comprises 11 residues. The germline V and J ends were trimmed by 7 bases and 0 bases, with 4 bases remaining between them. CDR3 in amino acids: CASKLSYEQYF. Here the CDR3 DNA reads TGTGCCAGCAAACTCTCCTACGAGCAGTACTTC.

A few counts support this clonotype. The chain is built from TRBV24-1 and TRBJ2-4, with 7 positions matching TRBD1. Germline CDR1 and CDR2: KGHDR and SFDVKD. This CDR3 spans 13 amino acids. Losses at the gene ends were 3 bases for V and 13 bases for J; bases not matched to a gene: 8. The CDR3 spells CATSDPRDSGQYF. For the CDR3, the DNA is TGTGCCACCAGTGATCCCCGGGACAGTGGACAGTACTTC.